This TCR beta chain comes out of a study of cytomegalovirus exposure and HLA in healthy donors. On the study more broadly: Early released data comprised about 90 million unique TCRs from HLA-typed donors. Study-wide findings and caveats: When analyzed later, the rates of TCR association showed variation by HLA locus, with DRB1 the most and HLA-C the fewest. Listed as cytomegalovirus-associated were over 150 TCR beta chains.

Use of 60 Vbeta and 13 Jbeta primers characterized the PCR. Sequenced by immunoSEQ multiplex PCR; TCRdb stores in-frame clones only, minus some. Of about 150,000 clones listed, around 63% are singletons. About this clone itself: Its specificity is not known.

Sequenced sample: PBMCs. This TCR derives from a human donor in good health.

CDR3 sequence: CASTKASGQGNTEAFF. The DNA for the CDR3 is TGTGCCAGCACAAAAGCCTCGGGACAGGGGAACACTGAAGCTTTCTTT. The chain combines TRBV28 with TRBJ1-1, with TRBD1 matching over 9 bases. J was trimmed by 1 base and V by 7 bases; bases with no gene match: 10. Germline V lookup: CDR1 MDHEN, CDR2 SYDVKM. The CDR3 spans 16 residues. Together with reference TRBV28 and TRBJ1-1, the CDR3 gives the full variable domain: DVKVTQSSRYLVKRTGEKVFLECVQDMDHENMFWYRQDPGLGLRLIYFSYDVKMKEKGDIPEGYSVSREKKERFSLILESASTNQTSMYLCASTKASGQGNTEAFFGQGTRLTVV.